A selection of T cell receptor beta chains follows, all from one sample in a study of blood T cell repertoires in COVID-19. The data were produced by immunoSEQ multiplex PCR, yet TCRdb's version contains in-frame clones alone and is incomplete. The table includes about 81,000 clones, around 80% detected once. The sequencing sample was made of peripheral blood. These receptors were collected from a human donor in a cohort sampled during active COVID-19. Both conserved end residues are trimmed from each CDR3.

V gene	J gene	CDR3 protein
TRBV27	TRBJ2-5	ASRGQEETQY
TRBV9	TRBJ2-1	ASSVEGLYNEQF
TRBV4-1	TRBJ2-3	ASSQGSLAGPDTQY
TRBV11-2	TRBJ1-2	ASSLGLTGNGYT
TRBV5-1	TRBJ2-5	ASSLVSGQETQY
TRBV9	TRBJ2-5	ASSVFGGGETQY
TRBV12-3/TRBV12-4	TRBJ2-7	ASAIDRDYEQY
TRBV4-3	TRBJ2-5	ASSQGPPGEETQY
TRBV2	TRBJ2-6	ASSEASSGANVLT
TRBV12-3/TRBV12-4	TRBJ1-2	ASSGTGGNGYT
TRBV5-1	TRBJ2-7	ASSRPDRGAEQY
TRBV19	TRBJ1-2	ASTTDRVYGYT
TRBV7-9	TRBJ1-6	ASSLSTGYSPLH
TRBV9	TRBJ1-4	ASSPGGVATNEKLF
TRBV7-9	TRBJ1-6	ASRTGQNYNSPLH
TRBV11-3	TRBJ2-7	ASSLETGYEQY
TRBV6-5	TRBJ2-2	ASSFTPTGELF